In this sample, the clone carrying this TCR beta chain turned up once. Sequenced by immunoSEQ multiplex PCR; TCRdb stores in-frame clones only, minus some. The table lists 100,000 to 150,000 clones, approximately 84% of them singletons. Trimming took off 4 bases at V and 14 bases at J, with 7 bases between the two ends. There are 9 residues in the CDR3. CDR1 and CDR2 (germline): SGHDT, YYEEEE. The sample originates from a study of blood T cell repertoires in COVID-19. The origin of this receptor is an elderly woman with acute or convalescent COVID-19. This chain connects TRBV5-6 to TRBJ1-5; D is ambiguous. Sequencing was performed on peripheral blood. CDR3 in DNA: TGTGCCAGCAGCCCCCCCGAGCATTTT. Protein product: CASSPPEHF.